A selection of T cell receptor beta chains follows, all from one sample in a study of blood T cell repertoires in COVID-19. The method was immunoSEQ multiplex PCR; TCRdb's version includes in-frame clones alone and lacks a portion of them. The sample yields some 180,000 clones, 86% seen once. The sequenced material came from PBMCs or T cells enriched from blood (not recorded which). The receptors derive from a woman aged 40 to 55 in a cohort exposed to, infected with or recovered from COVID-19 (not recorded which). Both conserved end residues are part of each CDR3. Fields, in order: CDR3 DNA, CDR3 protein, J gene, CDR3 length, V gene, clone size, D gene. The D gene is left open where the match is weak. Only some rows state a clone size, as once, few, many or a class for expanded clones.

cdr3_nt: TGCAGCGTTCCCGAGGATGGCCCCAACTATGGCTACACCTTC
cdr3_aa: CSVPEDGPNYGYTF
j_call: TRBJ1-2
cdr3_length: 14
v_call: TRBV29-1
clone_size: NA
d_call: NA

cdr3_nt: TGCGCCAGCAGCCTCCGGGACAGCCTCCAAGAGACCCAGTACTTC
cdr3_aa: CASSLRDSLQETQYF
j_call: TRBJ2-5
cdr3_length: 15
v_call: TRBV4-1
clone_size: NA
d_call: TRBD1

cdr3_nt: TGTGCCAGCAGGAAGGACAGTCAAGAGACCCAGTACTTC
cdr3_aa: CASRKDSQETQYF
j_call: TRBJ2-5
cdr3_length: 13
v_call: TRBV3-1/TRBV3-2
clone_size: NA
d_call: NA

cdr3_nt: TGCGCCAGCAGCCAAGATCTGGGACATGGCGATCAGCCCCAGCATTTT
cdr3_aa: CASSQDLGHGDQPQHF
j_call: TRBJ1-5
cdr3_length: 16
v_call: TRBV4-3
clone_size: NA
d_call: NA

cdr3_nt: TGTGCCAGCATGGGGGACAGCCGTGGAGATACGCAGTATTTT
cdr3_aa: CASMGDSRGDTQYF
j_call: TRBJ2-3
cdr3_length: 14
v_call: TRBV2
clone_size: NA
d_call: TRBD1

cdr3_nt: TGTGCCTGCACTGAGGGGGGTAGCAGCAATGAGCAGTTCTTC
cdr3_aa: CACTEGGSSNEQFF
j_call: TRBJ2-1
cdr3_length: 14
v_call: TRBV25-1
clone_size: NA
d_call: NA

cdr3_nt: TGTGCCTGGAGTGTTAGCTATGGCTACACCTTC
cdr3_aa: CAWSVSYGYTF
j_call: TRBJ1-2
cdr3_length: 11
v_call: TRBV30
clone_size: NA
d_call: NA

cdr3_nt: TGTGCCAGCTCACGACAGGGGAATCAGCCCCAGCATTTT
cdr3_aa: CASSRQGNQPQHF
j_call: TRBJ1-5
cdr3_length: 13
v_call: TRBV18
clone_size: NA
d_call: TRBD1

cdr3_nt: TGTGCCAGCAGCTTATTCAGGGACCAAGAGACCCAGTACTTC
cdr3_aa: CASSLFRDQETQYF
j_call: TRBJ2-5
cdr3_length: 14
v_call: TRBV7-2
clone_size: NA
d_call: NA

cdr3_nt: TGCGCCAGCAGCCTCCGACAGGTCGCTGAAGCTTTCTTT
cdr3_aa: CASSLRQVAEAFF
j_call: TRBJ1-1
cdr3_length: 13
v_call: TRBV4-1
clone_size: NA
d_call: NA

cdr3_nt: TGTGCCAGCAGTTTAAGGTCAGCAGGGGAAAAACTGTTTTTT
cdr3_aa: CASSLRSAGEKLFF
j_call: TRBJ1-4
cdr3_length: 14
v_call: TRBV28
clone_size: NA
d_call: NA

cdr3_nt: TGCGCCAGCAGCCCCCCAGCGGGAACGAATGCAGATACGCAGTATTTT
cdr3_aa: CASSPPAGTNADTQYF
j_call: TRBJ2-3
cdr3_length: 16
v_call: TRBV4-1
clone_size: NA
d_call: TRBD2

cdr3_nt: TGTGCCAGCAGGAATGACATGACAGACACCATATATTTT
cdr3_aa: CASRNDMTDTIYF
j_call: TRBJ1-3
cdr3_length: 13
v_call: TRBV6-5
clone_size: few
d_call: NA

cdr3_nt: TGTGCCAGCAGCTTAGGTCAGGGGGCAGAAGCTTTCTTT
cdr3_aa: CASSLGQGAEAFF
j_call: TRBJ1-1
cdr3_length: 13
v_call: TRBV11-2
clone_size: NA
d_call: TRBD1

cdr3_nt: TGTGCCAGCAAAGGTGACAGTACCTACGAGCAGTACTTC
cdr3_aa: CASKGDSTYEQYF
j_call: TRBJ2-7
cdr3_length: 13
v_call: TRBV25-1
clone_size: once
d_call: NA

cdr3_nt: TGTGCCAGCAGCGCCCTACCAAAGGGGCACGAGCAGTACTTC
cdr3_aa: CASSALPKGHEQYF
j_call: TRBJ2-7
cdr3_length: 14
v_call: TRBV5-4
clone_size: NA
d_call: NA

cdr3_nt: TGTGCCAGCAGTTACTCCGGACAGGGTACTTCACCCCTCCACTTT
cdr3_aa: CASSYSGQGTSPLHF
j_call: TRBJ1-6
cdr3_length: 15
v_call: TRBV6-5
clone_size: NA
d_call: TRBD1

cdr3_nt: TGTGCCAGCAGCTCTCGGACTAGCGGGGCTTACTACAATGAGCAGTTCTTC
cdr3_aa: CASSSRTSGAYYNEQFF
j_call: TRBJ2-1
cdr3_length: 17
v_call: TRBV7-2
clone_size: once
d_call: TRBD2

cdr3_nt: TGCGCCAGCAGCTTGGGCCAGGCCCCTGAAGCTTTCTTT
cdr3_aa: CASSLGQAPEAFF
j_call: TRBJ1-1
cdr3_length: 13
v_call: TRBV5-1
clone_size: NA
d_call: NA

cdr3_nt: TGTGCCAGCACAAGACAGGGGGCTTACGAGCAGTACTTC
cdr3_aa: CASTRQGAYEQYF
j_call: TRBJ2-7
cdr3_length: 13
v_call: TRBV12-3/TRBV12-4
clone_size: NA
d_call: TRBD1

cdr3_nt: TGTGCCACCAGTGATCCCAGGACGGAGGATAACACCGGGGAGCTGTTTTTT
cdr3_aa: CATSDPRTEDNTGELFF
j_call: TRBJ2-2
cdr3_length: 17
v_call: TRBV24-1
clone_size: NA
d_call: NA

cdr3_nt: TGTGCCAGCAGCGTAGCAACAGCTTATGAAGCTTTCTTT
cdr3_aa: CASSVATAYEAFF
j_call: TRBJ1-1
cdr3_length: 13
v_call: TRBV9
clone_size: NA
d_call: NA

cdr3_nt: TGCACCAGCAGCCAAGATTGGGGGCGGGAGACCCAGTACTTC
cdr3_aa: CTSSQDWGRETQYF
j_call: TRBJ2-5
cdr3_length: 14
v_call: TRBV1
clone_size: NA
d_call: NA

cdr3_nt: TGTGCCAGTAGCCTCGACCGGGAGTCCTTCTATGGCTACACCTTC
cdr3_aa: CASSLDRESFYGYTF
j_call: TRBJ1-2
cdr3_length: 15
v_call: TRBV19
clone_size: NA
d_call: NA

cdr3_nt: TGTGCCAGCAGACCTCAACTAGCGGGAGACAGTGAGCAGTTCTTC
cdr3_aa: CASRPQLAGDSEQFF
j_call: TRBJ2-1
cdr3_length: 15
v_call: TRBV28
clone_size: NA
d_call: TRBD2

cdr3_nt: TGCAGCGTTGTTAGCAACAATGAGCAGTTCTTC
cdr3_aa: CSVVSNNEQFF
j_call: TRBJ2-1
cdr3_length: 11
v_call: TRBV29-1
clone_size: NA
d_call: NA

cdr3_nt: TGTGCCAGCAGCTTAGAACGGCGGGAGGGCCCCACAGATACGCAGTATTTT
cdr3_aa: CASSLERREGPTDTQYF
j_call: TRBJ2-3
cdr3_length: 17
v_call: TRBV7-6
clone_size: few
d_call: TRBD2

cdr3_nt: TGTGCCAGCAGGTACAGGGGGAACACTGAAGCTTTCTTT
cdr3_aa: CASRYRGNTEAFF
j_call: TRBJ1-1
cdr3_length: 13
v_call: TRBV5-8
clone_size: NA
d_call: TRBD1

cdr3_nt: TGTGCCAGTAGTATAGTTCCGACTACGGAGCAGTTCTTC
cdr3_aa: CASSIVPTTEQFF
j_call: TRBJ2-1
cdr3_length: 13
v_call: TRBV19
clone_size: once
d_call: NA

cdr3_nt: TGTGCCAGCCTCCCCCTTCTCGGGTGCTACCAGTACTTC
cdr3_aa: CASLPLLGCYQYF
j_call: TRBJ2-4
cdr3_length: 13
v_call: TRBV6-4
clone_size: NA
d_call: NA

cdr3_nt: TGTGCCAGCAGCCTTAGACCTAGGTCCGGGGACAGGGACCTCAGCCCCCAGCATTTT
cdr3_aa: CASSLRPRSGDRDLSPQHF
j_call: TRBJ1-5
cdr3_length: 19
v_call: TRBV7-6
clone_size: NA
d_call: TRBD1

cdr3_nt: TGCAGTGCTAGTTTTCTCTCCTATAATTCACCCCTCCACTTT
cdr3_aa: CSASFLSYNSPLHF
j_call: TRBJ1-6
cdr3_length: 14
v_call: TRBV20-1
clone_size: NA
d_call: NA

cdr3_nt: TGTGCCAGCAGCTTGGGATTGAGGACAGAAGAGACCCAGTACTTC
cdr3_aa: CASSLGLRTEETQYF
j_call: TRBJ2-5
cdr3_length: 15
v_call: TRBV5-5
clone_size: NA
d_call: NA

cdr3_nt: TGTGCCAGCAGCGAAAGGGGGACAGGGTATTCACCCCTCCACTTT
cdr3_aa: CASSERGTGYSPLHF
j_call: TRBJ1-6
cdr3_length: 15
v_call: TRBV9
clone_size: once
d_call: TRBD1

cdr3_nt: TGTGCCAGCAGGGGGGGACAGGAGGGACAAGAGACCCAGTACTTC
cdr3_aa: CASRGGQEGQETQYF
j_call: TRBJ2-5
cdr3_length: 15
v_call: TRBV6-6
clone_size: few
d_call: TRBD1

cdr3_nt: TGTGCCAGCAGCGTCGGTTTCACCGGGGAGCTGTTTTTT
cdr3_aa: CASSVGFTGELFF
j_call: TRBJ2-2
cdr3_length: 13
v_call: TRBV9
clone_size: NA
d_call: NA

cdr3_nt: TGTGCCAGCAGCGCCGGGGGGGACTACGAGCAGTACTTC
cdr3_aa: CASSAGGDYEQYF
j_call: TRBJ2-7
cdr3_length: 13
v_call: TRBV9
clone_size: NA
d_call: TRBD2

cdr3_nt: TGTGCCAGCACGGATACAGGGCACTATGGCTACACCTTC
cdr3_aa: CASTDTGHYGYTF
j_call: TRBJ1-2
cdr3_length: 13
v_call: TRBV13
clone_size: NA
d_call: NA

cdr3_nt: TGTGCCACCAGTGCGGCCAGGGACACTGAAGCTTTCTTT
cdr3_aa: CATSAARDTEAFF
j_call: TRBJ1-1
cdr3_length: 13
v_call: TRBV24-1
clone_size: NA
d_call: NA

cdr3_nt: TGCGCCAGCAGCGTCACACAAGCGGTAACCTACGAGCAGTACTTC
cdr3_aa: CASSVTQAVTYEQYF
j_call: TRBJ2-7
cdr3_length: 15
v_call: TRBV4-1
clone_size: few
d_call: NA

cdr3_nt: TGTGCCAGCAGCCCGGCAGGCTCAAACAATGAGCAGTTCTTC
cdr3_aa: CASSPAGSNNEQFF
j_call: TRBJ2-1
cdr3_length: 14
v_call: TRBV9
clone_size: NA
d_call: NA

cdr3_nt: TGCGCCAGCAGCCAAGTCACTAGCGGGAGGTACGAGCAGTACTTC
cdr3_aa: CASSQVTSGRYEQYF
j_call: TRBJ2-7
cdr3_length: 15
v_call: TRBV4-1
clone_size: once
d_call: TRBD2

cdr3_nt: TGTGCCAGCAGCTTATCCGGGCCAGGAGGAGAGACCCAGTACTTC
cdr3_aa: CASSLSGPGGETQYF
j_call: TRBJ2-5
cdr3_length: 15
v_call: TRBV11-2
clone_size: NA
d_call: NA

cdr3_nt: TGTGCCACCAGGGGGGGTAACTTCGACACCGGGGAGCTGTTTTTT
cdr3_aa: CATRGGNFDTGELFF
j_call: TRBJ2-2
cdr3_length: 15
v_call: TRBV6-5
clone_size: NA
d_call: NA

cdr3_nt: TGCGCCAGCAGCCAGGGGCTTCGGGAGACGGTCGGGGAGCTGTTTTTT
cdr3_aa: CASSQGLRETVGELFF
j_call: TRBJ2-2
cdr3_length: 16
v_call: TRBV4-1
clone_size: NA
d_call: NA

cdr3_nt: TGTGCCAGCTCACAGACAGGGGGCGCCCGTTATGAGCAGTTCTTC
cdr3_aa: CASSQTGGARYEQFF
j_call: TRBJ2-1
cdr3_length: 15
v_call: TRBV18
clone_size: once
d_call: TRBD1

cdr3_nt: TGTGCCAGCAGCCAAGATTTCTCCGGGGTAAGCACAGATACGCAGTATTTT
cdr3_aa: CASSQDFSGVSTDTQYF
j_call: TRBJ2-3
cdr3_length: 17
v_call: TRBV3-1/TRBV3-2
clone_size: few
d_call: NA

cdr3_nt: TGCAGCGTAAACCCGGGGGTGCCCGGGGAGCTGTTTTTT
cdr3_aa: CSVNPGVPGELFF
j_call: TRBJ2-2
cdr3_length: 13
v_call: TRBV29-1
clone_size: NA
d_call: NA

cdr3_nt: TGTGCCAGCAGGCTCACTAGCGGGAGGGCCGCCGGGGAGCTGTTTTTT
cdr3_aa: CASRLTSGRAAGELFF
j_call: TRBJ2-2
cdr3_length: 16
v_call: TRBV4-2
clone_size: NA
d_call: TRBD2

cdr3_nt: TGCGCCAGCAGCCAAGATCAGGGTGCTGGAAACACCATATATTTT
cdr3_aa: CASSQDQGAGNTIYF
j_call: TRBJ1-3
cdr3_length: 15
v_call: TRBV4-1
clone_size: NA
d_call: NA

cdr3_nt: TGTGCCAGCAGCTGGGGACTGAGGGATGAGCAGTTCTTC
cdr3_aa: CASSWGLRDEQFF
j_call: TRBJ2-1
cdr3_length: 13
v_call: TRBV7-7
clone_size: NA
d_call: NA

cdr3_nt: TGCGCCAGCAGCCAAGTACAGGGCCCGCTCTCCTACAATGAGCAGTTCTTC
cdr3_aa: CASSQVQGPLSYNEQFF
j_call: TRBJ2-1
cdr3_length: 17
v_call: TRBV4-1
clone_size: NA
d_call: NA